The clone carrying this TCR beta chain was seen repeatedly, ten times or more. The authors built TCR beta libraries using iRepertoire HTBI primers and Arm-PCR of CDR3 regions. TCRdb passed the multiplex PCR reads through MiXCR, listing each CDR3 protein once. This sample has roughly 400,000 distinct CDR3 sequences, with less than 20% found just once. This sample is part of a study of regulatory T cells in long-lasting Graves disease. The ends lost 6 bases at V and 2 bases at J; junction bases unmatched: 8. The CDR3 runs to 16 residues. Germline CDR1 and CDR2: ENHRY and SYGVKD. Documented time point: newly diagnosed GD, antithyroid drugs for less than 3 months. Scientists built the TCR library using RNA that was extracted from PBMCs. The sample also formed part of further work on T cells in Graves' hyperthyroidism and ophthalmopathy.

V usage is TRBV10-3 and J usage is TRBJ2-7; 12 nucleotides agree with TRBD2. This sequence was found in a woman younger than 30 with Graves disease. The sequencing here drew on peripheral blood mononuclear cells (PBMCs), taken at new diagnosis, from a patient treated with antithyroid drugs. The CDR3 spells CAIRSSSGRDPYEQYF. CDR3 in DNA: TGTGCCATCAGGTCGTCTAGCGGGAGGGATCCCTACGAGCAGTACTTC.